A selection of T cell receptor beta chains follows, all from one sample in a study of Graves' ophthalmopathy and Graves' hyperthyroidism. MiXCR was run by TCRdb on the multiplex PCR reads, yielding one entry per CDR3 protein. The repertoire has 650,000 to 900,000 distinct CDR3 sequences, approximately 40% of them found once; the top ten carry roughly 45%. Sequencing was done on a sample of peripheral blood. The source is an adult man with Graves' ophthalmopathy. Both conserved end residues are part of each CDR3. A D gene is named only where the DNA matches it firmly. Not all rows give a size; the values are once, few, many and, for expanded clones, a class.

TRBD2	few	15	TRBJ2-7	TRBV9	CASSVEGGRAYEQYF	TGTGCCAGCAGCGTAGAGGGCGGGAGGGCCTACGAGCAGTACTTC
-	few	14	TRBJ2-5	TRBV5-6	CASSFGGTEGTQYF	TGTGCCAGCAGCTTCGGCGGGACGGAGGGGACCCAGTACTTC
-	few	16	TRBJ1-1	TRBV12-3/TRBV12-4	CASSFPTPRQPDLSFF	TGTGCCAGCAGTTTTCCTACGCCTCGGCAGCCCGATCTCTCTTTCTTT
-	-	14	TRBJ2-7	TRBV24-1	CASTTTGNTYEQYF	TGTGCCAGCACCACGACAGGAAACACCTACGAGCAGTACTTC
-	-	14	TRBJ1-4	TRBV12-3/TRBV12-4	CASSYAGINEKLFF	TGTGCCAGCAGTTATGCAGGGATTAATGAAAAACTGTTTTTT
-	-	12	TRBJ2-5	TRBV20-1	CSAHRIRATQYF	TGCAGTGCTCATCGGATCAGGGCGACCCAGTACTTC
-	-	15	TRBJ1-1	TRBV7-6	CASSRPGTMNTEAFF	TGTGCCAGCAGCCGACCAGGGACGATGAACACTGAAGCTTTCTTT
TRBD1	-	19	TRBJ1-6	TRBV25-1	CASSYSFPTGTGYNSPLHF	TGTGCCAGCAGTTACTCATTCCCGACCGGGACAGGTTATAATTCACCCCTCCACTTT
TRBD1	once	17	TRBJ2-6	TRBV29-1	CSVEERDRARGANVLTF	TGCAGCGTTGAAGAACGAGACAGGGCGCGTGGGGCCAACGTCCTGACTTTC
TRBD1	many	13	TRBJ2-7	TRBV11-3	CASSLGTGDEQYF	TGTGCCAGCAGCTTAGGGACAGGGGACGAGCAGTACTTC
-	many	12	TRBJ1-2	TRBV29-1	CSVFAQNYGYTF	TGCAGCGTTTTTGCACAGAACTATGGCTACACCTTC
TRBD2	-	15	TRBJ2-2	TRBV7-9	CASSYRGGETGELFF	TGTGCCAGCAGTTACCGCGGGGGGGAAACCGGGGAGCTGTTTTTT
-	many	12	TRBJ1-1	TRBV20-1	CSASPTGPEAFF	TGCAGTGCTAGCCCCACAGGGCCTGAAGCTTTCTTT
-	-	16	TRBJ1-1	TRBV7-8	CASSPPLGGGNTEAFF	TGTGCCAGCAGCCCACCATTAGGGGGGGGGAACACTGAAGCTTTCTTT
-	many	15	TRBJ2-5	TRBV25-1	CASSPQGLGQETQYF	TGTGCCAGCAGTCCCCAGGGGTTAGGGCAAGAGACCCAGTACTTC
-	few	14	TRBJ1-5	TRBV6-6	CASSLDGYNQPQHF	TGTGCCAGCAGTCTGGACGGATACAATCAGCCCCAGCATTTT
TRBD1	-	15	TRBJ1-2	TRBV6-1	CASRGGGFLRTGYTF	TGTGCGAGCAGGGGAGGGGGCTTCCTCCGAACTGGCTACACCTTC
TRBD1	few	16	TRBJ1-4	TRBV7-9	CASSLGDRGDFEKLFF	TGTGCCAGCAGCCTAGGCGACAGGGGAGACTTTGAAAAACTGTTTTTT
-	many	13	TRBJ1-4	TRBV10-3	CAISESQGEKLFF	TGTGCCATCAGTGAGTCGCAGGGAGAAAAACTGTTTTTT
-	-	12	TRBJ2-7	TRBV6-6	CASRLGLYEQYF	TGTGCCAGCAGGCTGGGACTCTACGAGCAGTACTTC
TRBD1	-	15	TRBJ1-6	TRBV7-3	CASSQDTGGRSPLHF	TGTGCCAGCAGCCAAGATACAGGGGGCAGATCACCCCTCCACTTT
-	few	13	TRBJ1-2	TRBV9	CASSVSGNYGYTF	TGTGCCAGCAGCGTATCAGGGAACTATGGCTACACCTTC
-	few	15	TRBJ2-7	TRBV2	CASSQASPTVYEQYF	TGCGCCAGCAGCCAAGCCAGTCCGACAGTCTACGAGCAGTACTTC
-	few	13	TRBJ1-4	TRBV10-3	CASSLGTDEKLFF	TGTGCCAGCAGTTTAGGGACTGATGAAAAACTGTTTTTT
TRBD1	once	18	TRBJ1-5	TRBV12-3/TRBV12-4	CASSLGQGGSESNQPQHF	TGTGCCAGCAGTCTCGGACAGGGGGGTTCGGAAAGCAATCAGCCCCAGCATTTT
-	few	12	TRBJ2-7	TRBV29-1	CSVEDRENEQYF	TGCAGCGTTGAAGACAGGGAGAATGAGCAGTACTTC
-	few	13	TRBJ2-5	TRBV11-2	CASSLRIQETQYF	TGTGCCAGCAGCTTAAGGATCCAAGAGACCCAGTACTTC
TRBD1	-	17	TRBJ1-6	TRBV10-3	CASSETGGKRVGSPLHF	TGTGCCAGCAGCGAGACAGGGGGAAAACGAGTAGGTTCACCCCTCCACTTT
TRBD1	-	14	TRBJ2-7	TRBV7-2	CASSPDRVNYEQYF	TGTGCCAGCAGTCCGGACAGGGTGAACTACGAGCAGTACTTC
-	many	14	TRBJ1-4	TRBV2	CASSRTVTSGKLFF	TGTGCCAGCAGCCGGACAGTAACATCCGGGAAACTGTTTTTT
-	many	14	TRBJ1-2	TRBV2	CASSGWQGRDGYTF	TGTGCCAGCAGTGGTTGGCAGGGTCGAGATGGCTACACCTTC
TRBD1	-	14	TRBJ2-7	TRBV11-2	CASSLATGFNEQYF	TGTGCCAGCAGCTTAGCGACAGGGTTCAACGAGCAGTACTTC
-	-	15	TRBJ1-2	TRBV2	CASSQYGTENYDYTF	TGTGCCAGCAGTCAATACGGGACCGAGAACTATGACTACACCTTC
-	many	14	TRBJ2-7	TRBV2	CASSESGNSYEQYF	TGTGCCAGCAGTGAATCCGGGAACTCCTACGAGCAGTACTTC
-	many	13	TRBJ1-2	TRBV16	CASSVGLLNGYTF	TGTGCCAGCAGCGTTGGTCTTTTGAATGGCTACACCTTC
-	few	13	TRBJ1-4	TRBV7-2	CASSLIRDEKLFF	TGTGCCAGCAGCTTAATAAGGGATGAAAAACTGTTTTTT
-	few	15	TRBJ1-6	TRBV10-3	CASSHRYKDNSPLHF	TGTGCCAGCAGTCACCGGTACAAGGATAATTCACCCCTCCACTTT
TRBD1	few	13	TRBJ2-7	TRBV20-1	CSARDRERGEQYF	TGCAGTGCTCGGGACAGGGAAAGGGGCGAGCAGTACTTC
-	-	18	TRBJ1-5	TRBV15	CATSRDLIRRYSNQPQHF	TGTGCCACCAGCAGAGACCTCATCCGTCGGTATAGCAATCAGCCCCAGCATTTT
-	-	16	TRBJ1-6	TRBV25-1	CASSYRRGGVGSPLHF	TGTGCCAGCAGTTACCGGCGAGGGGGTGTTGGTTCACCCCTCCACTTT
TRBD2	-	12	TRBJ2-2	TRBV20-1	CSATTYGGGLFF	TGCAGTGCTACGACGTATGGCGGGGGGCTGTTTTTT
-	few	14	TRBJ1-6	TRBV20-1	CSARGQMRNSPLHF	TGCAGTGCTAGAGGACAGATGAGGAATTCACCCCTCCACTTT